One and the same sample provided the 26 T cell receptor beta chains below, sequenced in a study of blood T cells in healthy people across ages. A second about 7 to 12 cycle PCR used barcoded and J-beta primers. TCRdb analysed the 5' RACE reads with MiXCR anew, one entry per CDR3 protein. This sample has about 760,000 distinct CDR3 sequences; 20% to 25% occur once, and the top ten carry more than 8%. These data are also associated with another study on T cells of mothers and their children.

The sequenced sample consisted of blood. These TCRs come from a boy aged 5-17 years in good health.

V is TRBV9 and J is TRBJ2-3, with D possibly matching TRBD2 (5 bases). Germline CDR1 is SGDLS and CDR2 is YYNGEE. There are 15 residues in the CDR3. The germline V and J ends were trimmed by 4 bases and 3 bases, with 15 bases remaining between them. The chain's CDR3 is CASSFSGAKTDTQYF. DNA for the CDR3: TGTGCCAGCAGCTTCAGCGGAGCGAAAACAGATACGCAGTATTTT.

The V gene is TRBV9, the J gene TRBJ1-2; TRBD1 is a possible D gene (5 bases). This CDR3 has 15 residues. The V end was cut by 3 bases, the J end by 7 bases, with 19 bases between. The germline V gene encodes CDR1 SGDLS and CDR2 YYNGEE. CDR3 region: CASSGAPRGRAGYTF. The CDR3 DNA reads as TGTGCCAGCAGCGGAGCCCCCCGGGGACGCGCTGGCTACACCTTC.

This clonotype was found a few times. CDR3 protein: CASSLWPGADNQPQHF. In nucleotides, the CDR3 is TGTGCCAGCAGTTTATGGCCGGGGGCAGACAATCAGCCCCAGCATTTT. The V and J genes are TRBV28 and TRBJ1-5; D is perhaps TRBD1 (6 bases). The germline V gene encodes CDR1 MDHEN and CDR2 SYDVKM. CDR3 length: 16 residues. Trimming shortened V by 0 bases and J by 3 bases, and 12 bases separated the two germline ends.

This chain joins TRBV20-1 and TRBJ1-5; D is uncertain. Trimming pared 4 bases from V and 2 bases from J, leaving 15 bases between. CDR1 and CDR2 (germline): DFQATT, SNEGSKA (reference sequence). CDR3 size: 15 residues. CDR3 loop: CSATRAYGGNQPQHF. DNA for the CDR3: TGCAGTGCTACAAGGGCATACGGGGGCAATCAGCCCCAGCATTTT.

The chain couples TRBV11-3 to TRBJ2-7; maybe TRBD1 (5 bases). In germline, CDR1 is SGHNT, CDR2 YENEEA. The CDR3 contains 14 residues. V lost 0 bases to trimming and J lost 2 bases, with 8 bases between them. DNA for the CDR3: TGTGCCAGCAGCTTAGAGGACACAGCCTACGAGCAGTACTTC. Protein: CASSLEDTAYEQYF.

This clonotype occurred a few times. The J gene is TRBJ2-5, the V gene TRBV28, with 8 bases aligning to TRBD1. The end of the DNA is better explained by TRBJ2-7, so the J call may be wrong. Germline V gene sequence: CDR1 MDHEN, CDR2 SYDVKM. CDR3 length: 17 residues. The CDR3, as DNA: TGTGCCAGCAGTTCCTTAGGAGAAGGACAGGGTCCCTACGAGCAGTACTTC. This gives the protein CASSSLGEGQGPYEQYF.

This clonotype appeared once. The genes are TRBV5-4 and TRBJ1-1; TRBD1 might be the D (6 bases). Trimming took 6 bases from V and 4 from J, leaving 13 bases between them. Germline assignment: CDR1 SGHNT and CDR2 YYREEE (reference sequence). The CDR3 loop spans 13 amino acids. Here the CDR3 DNA reads TGTGCCAGCAACGGGGGCTGGGGCACTGAAGCTTTCTTT. Protein: CASNGGWGTEAFF.

The rearrangement links TRBV10-2 to TRBJ2-7; 9 bases are shared with TRBD1. The germline gives CDR1 WSHSY, CDR2 SAAADI. J was trimmed by 3 bases and V by 8 bases; bases with no gene match: 11. The CDR3 is 15 amino acids. The CDR3 DNA is TGCGCCAGCGTCCAACAGGGGGCTGTCGTCTACGAGCAGTACTTC. Residues: CASVQQGAVVYEQYF.

The sample holds a few counts of this clonotype. This sequence joins TRBV5-6 and TRBJ2-5; D is unclear. CDR3 length: 15 residues. Germline CDR1 and CDR2: SGHDT and YYEEEE. V was clipped by 2 bases and J by 5 bases, with 16 bases between them. The CDR3 nucleotides read TGTGCCAGCAGCTTTAAGCAGCCAATGTGGGAGACCCAGTACTTC. Translated, it gives CASSFKQPMWETQYF.

The chain uses TRBV7-9 and TRBJ2-1; 7 nucleotides match TRBD1. After removal of 3 bases from V and 4 bases from J, the junction contained 6 bases not matched to a gene. The CDR3 length is 15 residues. Germline lookup yields CDR1 SEHNR and CDR2 FQNEAQ (reference sequence). CDR3 protein: CASSFRGQTYNEQFF. The CDR3 DNA reads TGTGCCAGCAGCTTTAGGGGACAGACTTACAATGAGCAGTTCTTC.

V and J are TRBV7-8 and TRBJ2-5, with 7 bases aligning to TRBD2. CDR3 length: 14 amino acids. Germline trimming cut 5 bases from V and 1 base from J; bases unmatched to any gene: 4. Per germline, CDR1 SGHVS and CDR2 FQNEAQ. DNA of the CDR3: TGTGCCAGCAGCCAGTGGGAGGGCCAAGAGACCCAGTACTTC. As protein: CASSQWEGQETQYF.

The J gene is TRBJ2-7, the V gene TRBV11-2, with TRBD1 matching over 8 bases. Germline V lookup: CDR1 SGHAT, CDR2 FQNNGV. Unmatched junction bases numbered 15, after V lost 2 bases and J lost 9 bases. This CDR3 is built from 16 residues. The CDR3 coding sequence is TGTGCCAGCAGCTTAACTGGACAGGGCCGGATTTGGGGGCAGTACTTC. This encodes CASSLTGQGRIWGQYF. The full variable domain, rest sourced from reference TRBV11-2 and TRBJ2-7, is EAGVAQSPRYKIIEKRQSVAFWCNPISGHATLYWYQQILGQGPKLLIQFQNNGVVDDSQLPKDRFSAERLKGVDSTLKIQPAKLEDSAVYLCASSLTGQGRIWGQYFGPGTRLTVT.

The chain has TRBV27 and TRBJ2-5, with D perhaps TRBD1 (5 bases). The J call may be incorrect, as the DNA end agrees better with TRBJ2-1. The CDR3 contains 15 residues. Germline V CDR1 and CDR2: MNHEY, SMNVEV (reference sequence). CDR3 DNA sequence: TGTGCCAGCAGTTTTTGGAGACAGAAGGATGATGAGCAGTTCTTC. Translated, it gives CASSFWRQKDDEQFF.

The chain couples TRBV10-3 to TRBJ2-5; TRBD1 aligns across 8 bases. This CDR3 is 15 amino acids long. V trimming: 7 bases; J trimming: 4 bases; junction bases outside the gene matches: 11. Germline V gene lookup returns CDR1 ENHRY and CDR2 SYGVKD. This CDR3 reads CAINPGQGILETQYF. CDR3 bases: TGTGCCATCAATCCCGGACAGGGCATACTAGAGACCCAGTACTTC.

The rearrangement uses TRBV14 and TRBJ2-1, with TRBD2 as a possible D gene (6 bases). Trimming took off 2 bases at V and 8 bases at J, with 22 bases between the two ends. This CDR3 contains 17 residues. Germline assignment: CDR1 SGHDN and CDR2 FVKESK. The CDR3 reads CASSQILRRDSIHEQFF. CDR3 coding DNA: TGTGCCAGCAGCCAAATTCTGAGGAGGGATAGCATCCATGAGCAGTTCTTC.

J is TRBJ2-7 and V is TRBV5-1; 7 nucleotides line up with TRBD1. The V segment lost 4 bases and the J segment 3 bases; nucleotides outside the gene matches: 4. The length of the CDR3 is 13 residues. From germline, CDR1 is SGHRS and CDR2 YFSETQ. The CDR3 is CASSKGTVYEQYF. The CDR3 DNA follows: TGCGCCAGCAGCAAAGGGACAGTCTACGAGCAGTACTTC.

The V gene is TRBV5-8, the J gene TRBJ2-5, with TRBD1 matching 8 bases. The germline gives CDR1 SGHTS, CDR2 YDEGEE. This CDR3 has 15 amino acids. The ends lost 5 bases at V and 5 bases at J; junction bases unmatched: 11. The DNA of the CDR3 is TGTGCCAGCAGATACGAGCAGGGGGCTGGGGAGACCCAGTACTTC. Translated, it gives CASRYEQGAGETQYF.

The V call is TRBV29-1, the J call TRBJ2-1; D call uncertain. Trimming took 2 bases from V and 9 from J, leaving 20 bases between them. CDR1 SQVTM and CDR2 ANQGSEA come from the germline V gene. This CDR3 is 15 amino acids long. The CDR3, as DNA: TGCAGCGTTGAAAGTAACAGCAAAGCAGGTGTTGAGCAGTTCTTC. This translates into CSVESNSKAGVEQFF.

This chain uses TRBV27 with TRBJ2-7, with D possibly matching TRBD2 (7 bases). Germline assignment: CDR1 MNHEY and CDR2 SMNVEV (reference sequence). V lost 7 bases and J 3 bases, leaving 16 bases between the germline ends. The CDR3 runs to 14 residues. The CDR3 coding sequence is TGTGCCAGCAAAACACAGGGAGGGCTCTACGAGCAGTACTTC. Encoded protein: CASKTQGGLYEQYF.

This clonotype was recorded at least ten times. V and J are TRBV18 and TRBJ2-3; D might be TRBD2 (5 bases). Germline values: CDR1 KGHSH, CDR2 LQKENI. The V gene lost 8 bases and the J gene lost 3 bases, with 12 bases spanning the gap. The CDR3 spans 13 residues. This CDR3 reads CASSPGLTDTQYF. Here the CDR3 DNA reads TGTGCCAGCAGCCCCGGACTGACAGATACGCAGTATTTT.

This clonotype was counted a few times. This chain connects TRBV27 to TRBJ1-4, with D unclear. The CDR3 is 14 amino acids. V was trimmed by 1 base and J by 8 bases, leaving 11 bases between them. Germline-derived CDR1 and CDR2 are MNHEY and SMNVEV (reference sequence). CDR3 sequence (DNA): TGTGCCAGCAGTTTATTTGGGGAAAAGGAAAAACTGTTTTTT. It yields the protein CASSLFGEKEKLFF.

J is TRBJ2-5 and V is TRBV7-2; no definite D call. The CDR3 has 15 residues. Germline CDR1 SGHTA, CDR2 FQGNSA. V dropped 3 bases and J dropped 0 bases, with 11 bases sitting between them. This CDR3 is CASSFRALYQETQYF. The DNA of the CDR3 is TGTGCCAGCAGCTTCCGGGCCCTGTACCAAGAGACCCAGTACTTC.

The J gene is TRBJ1-2, the V gene TRBV28; D gene ambiguous. Germline assignment: CDR1 MDHEN and CDR2 SYDVKM. The CDR3 extends over 14 amino acids. V gave up 7 bases and J gave up 5 bases, with 17 bases separating them. As DNA, the CDR3 is TGTGCCAGCAACAAATTCAGGTCCTTTTATGGCTACACCTTC. Protein product: CASNKFRSFYGYTF.

The V and J genes are TRBV7-3 and TRBJ2-5; TRBD1 matches 10 bases. Germline V gene sequence: CDR1 SGHTA, CDR2 FQGTGA. V dropped 5 bases and J dropped 3; count of bases not matched to a gene: 6. The CDR3 covers 15 residues. The CDR3 bases are TGTGCCAGCAGCGTATCCGGGACAGGGGAAGAGACCCAGTACTTC. Amino acids: CASSVSGTGEETQYF.

The table lists this clonotype with a few counts. For the CDR3, the DNA is TGTGCCAGCAGCTTACAAGGGGCCACTGAAGCTTTCTTT. This encodes CASSLQGATEAFF. V and J are TRBV7-2 and TRBJ1-1; D may be TRBD1 (5 bases). The germline gives CDR1 SGHTA, CDR2 FQGNSA. This CDR3 has 13 residues. Trimming took 2 bases from V and 4 from J, leaving 8 bases between them.

This chain joins TRBV5-1 and TRBJ1-2; D is possibly TRBD1 (6 bases). CDR1 is SGHRS and CDR2 is YFSETQ in the germline V gene. V was shortened by 4 bases and J by 8 bases, with 15 bases between the two germline ends. There are 13 residues in the CDR3. The CDR3 nucleotides read TGCGCCAGCAGCACAGGACAGAACAGGGGCTACACCTTC. Its protein is CASSTGQNRGYTF.